Below, 32 T cell receptor beta chains from the same sample are listed, as sequenced in a study of T cell changes during pregnancy in multiple sclerosis (dated by TCRdb to about 2019). Libraries were made using the immunoSEQ multiplex PCR assay. What TCRdb holds here is the immuneACCESS table cut down to in-frame rearrangements. Part of the clones is not present; checked against another copy, under half of the missing clones reflect an unresolved V gene, and the others are unexplained. This sample gives 40,000 or so clones in total; just over 90% of them show up just once. The ten most abundant clones make up around 0.47% of the sample. Sequencing was performed on CD4+ T cells from peripheral blood mononuclear cells, taken in the first trimester of pregnancy. Receptors originate from a female donor in good health, enrolled as a control in a pregnancy study.

The rearrangement links TRBV5-1 to TRBJ2-3, with 10 nucleotides matching TRBD1. The junction had 4 bases not matched to a gene; V was cut back by 3 bases and J by 3 bases. The CDR3 runs 15 residues. Germline V lookup: CDR1 SGHRS, CDR2 YFSETQ. DNA of the CDR3: TGCGCCAGCAGCTCCGGGGACAGGGGTACAGATACGCAGTATTTT. Its translation: CASSSGDRGTDTQYF.

The chain is built from TRBV18 and TRBJ2-1, with 7 bases identical to TRBD2. The CDR3 covers 14 residues. V shed 3 bases, J shed 4 bases, and the junction held 3 bases outside the gene matches. Germline-derived CDR1 and CDR2 are KGHSH and LQKENI. The CDR3 region has the DNA TGTGCCAGCTCACCTCGGGGGGAGTACAATGAGCAGTTCTTC. Translation gives CASSPRGEYNEQFF.

V is TRBV18 and J is TRBJ1-4; the D is unclear. The germline CDR1 and CDR2 sequences are KGHSH and LQKENI. Trimming shortened V by 6 bases and J by 13 bases, and 21 bases separated the two germline ends. This CDR3 region has 14 residues. The CDR3 loop is CASSSTRNREGLFF. The CDR3 DNA reads TGTGCCAGCTCCTCTACACGTAACAGAGAAGGACTGTTTTTT.

The chain joins TRBV7-2 to TRBJ1-5; possible D gene TRBD1, 5 bases. V was clipped by 6 bases and J by 3 bases, with 15 bases between them. There are 15 residues in the CDR3. In germline, CDR1 is SGHTA, CDR2 FQGNSA. CDR3 nucleotide sequence: TGTGCCAGCAGTAGGGGTGGAAGTCCCAATCAGCCCCAGCATTTT. Translation: CASSRGGSPNQPQHF.

The V and J genes are TRBV27 and TRBJ2-7; perhaps TRBD1 as D (6 bases). CDR3 length: 15 residues. Trimming stripped 6 bases from V and 4 bases from J, with 19 bases between. Germline CDR1 reads MNHEY; CDR2 reads SMNVEV (reference sequence). The CDR3 spells CASRQMGAASYEQYF. The CDR3, as DNA: TGTGCCAGCAGACAAATGGGGGCAGCTTCTTACGAGCAGTACTTC.

The rearrangement uses TRBV5-4 and TRBJ1-2; D perhaps matches TRBD1 (6 bases). V gave up 4 bases and J gave up 4 bases, with 14 bases separating them. This CDR3 has 14 amino acids. The V gene's germline CDR1 is SGHNT and CDR2 YYREEE (reference sequence). The CDR3 reads CASSRDGGAYGYTF. In DNA form, the CDR3 reads TGTGCCAGCAGCCGTGATGGGGGCGCCTATGGCTACACCTTC.

The chain recombines TRBV4-3 with TRBJ1-3; D gene uncertain. The CDR3 runs to 17 residues. Deletions cut 3 bases from V and 0 bases from J, with 15 bases between. Germline-derived CDR1 and CDR2 are LGHNA and YSLEER. The chain's CDR3 is CASSQSDGIYSGNTIYF. The CDR3 DNA reads TGCGCCAGCAGCCAGAGCGACGGAATATACTCTGGAAACACCATATATTTT.

The chain's CDR3 is CASSPRGPSSGANVLTF. The DNA for the CDR3 is TGCGCCAGCAGCCCCAGGGGTCCCAGCTCTGGGGCCAACGTCCTGACTTTC. This chain uses TRBV5-1 with TRBJ2-6, with D possibly being TRBD1 (6 bases). The CDR3 has 17 residues. CDR1 is SGHRS, CDR2 YFSETQ, per germline. V was shortened by 4 bases and J by 0 bases, with 14 bases between the two germline ends.

The chain uses TRBV27 and TRBJ1-4; D gene unclear. V shed 4 bases and J shed 0 bases, with 6 bases lying between them. The CDR3 extends over 14 amino acids. CDR1 is MNHEY, CDR2 SMNVEV, per germline (reference sequence). In nucleotides, the CDR3 is TGTGCCAGCAGTTGGGCAGCAACTAATGAAAAACTGTTTTTT. As protein: CASSWAATNEKLFF.

This clone has just one count. V usage is TRBV7-2 and J usage is TRBJ2-7, with 14 bases aligning to TRBD2. The CDR3 has 15 amino acids. Germline trimming cut 6 bases from V and 2 bases from J; bases unmatched to any gene: 3. Germline V gene data show CDR1 as SGHTA and CDR2 as FQGNSA. CDR3 sequence (DNA): TGTGCCAGCAGTACGACTAGCGGGGGGGCCTACGAGCAGTACTTC. Encoded protein: CASSTTSGGAYEQYF.

The count of this clone is one. CDR3 in DNA: TGTGCCAGCAGCGGGGACAGTACCGAGCAGTACTTC. This codes for CASSGDSTEQYF. V usage is TRBV2 and J usage is TRBJ2-7; 7 nucleotides agree with TRBD1. V gave up 6 bases and J gave up 6 bases; unmatched junction bases: 5. From germline, CDR1 is SNHLY and CDR2 FYNNEI. The CDR3 extends over 12 amino acids.

The chain combines TRBV7-3 with TRBJ2-5; a weak D match, TRBD2 (5 bases). CDR3 size: 14 residues. CDR1 is SGHTA, CDR2 FQGTGA, per germline. Trimming pared 5 bases from V and 5 bases from J, leaving 15 bases between. CDR3 in DNA: TGTGCCAGCAGCCTAGGAGGTGGTCGGGAGACCCAGTACTTC. Translation: CASSLGGGRETQYF.

Here the CDR3 reads CASSPSGTGYEQYF. CDR3 sequence (DNA): TGTGCCAGCAGCCCCTCCGGGACAGGATACGAGCAGTACTTC. The chain recombines TRBV7-2 with TRBJ2-7; the match to TRBD1 covers 8 bases. The trim removed 5 bases at V and 4 bases at J, leaving 7 bases unmatched. The CDR3 covers 14 residues. Germline CDR1 is SGHTA and CDR2 is FQGNSA.

The chain is built from TRBV20-1 and TRBJ2-7; a weak D match, TRBD2 (5 bases). The CDR3 covers 11 residues. Trimming cost V 6 bases and J 5 bases, with 11 bases left between them. Germline-derived CDR1 and CDR2 are DFQATT and SNEGSKA (reference sequence). DNA of the CDR3: TGCAGTGCCGCTCTCGGGGACGAGCAGTACTTC. Encoded protein: CSAALGDEQYF.

The chain has TRBV11-3 and TRBJ2-2; D is unclear. The CDR3 extends over 17 amino acids. CDR1 and CDR2 (germline): SGHNT, YENEEA. Trimming left V 8 bases short and J 1 base short, with 20 bases between. DNA of the CDR3: TGTGCCAGCTTCAGCTTCTGCGGAACCCTGAACACCGGGGAGCTGTTTTTT. It translates to CASFSFCGTLNTGELFF.

The chain has TRBV28 and TRBJ2-7, with 11 bases fitting TRBD2. The CDR3 runs to 13 residues. Trimming at V came to 6 bases and at J to 3 bases, leaving 1 base not matched to a gene. CDR1 is MDHEN, CDR2 SYDVKM, per germline. CDR3 DNA: TGTGCCAGCAGCACTAGCGGGGGCTACGAGCAGTACTTC. Protein product: CASSTSGGYEQYF. Full variable domain (outside the CDR3, taken from reference TRBV28 and TRBJ2-7): DVKVTQSSRYLVKRTGEKVFLECVQDMDHENMFWYRQDPGLGLRLIYFSYDVKMKEKGDIPEGYSVSREKKERFSLILESASTNQTSMYLCASSTSGGYEQYFGPGTRLTVT.

This sequence joins TRBV9 and TRBJ2-5; tentatively, D is TRBD2 (5 bases). CDR3 length: 14 amino acids. Deletions cut 4 bases from V and 5 bases from J, with 15 bases between. Germline assignment: CDR1 SGDLS and CDR2 YYNGEE. The CDR3 nucleotides are TGTGCCAGCAGCTCAAGAAGAGGGTCCGAGACCCAGTACTTC. Translated, it gives CASSSRRGSETQYF.

The chain recombines TRBV6-5 with TRBJ2-3; D may be TRBD1 (6 bases). The CDR3 runs 14 residues. CDR1 and CDR2 from the germline V gene are MNHEY and SVGAGI. Trimming stripped 6 bases from V and 2 bases from J, with 12 bases between. In DNA, the CDR3 is TGTGCCAGCAGGGCAGGGGTGTTCACAGATACGCAGTATTTT. This encodes CASRAGVFTDTQYF.

This clone was recorded once. The gene calls are TRBV5-1 and TRBJ1-1; a possible D gene is TRBD1 (6 bases). Germline loops: CDR1 SGHRS, CDR2 YFSETQ. V was pared by 5 bases and J by 4 bases, with 15 bases between. This CDR3 is 14 amino acids long. The CDR3 loop reads CASSIGGGGTEAFF. For the CDR3, the DNA is TGCGCCAGCAGTATCGGGGGAGGGGGCACTGAAGCTTTCTTT. Full variable domain (rest looked up from reference TRBV5-1 and TRBJ1-1): KAGVTQTPRYLIKTRGQQVTLSCSPISGHRSVSWYQQTPGQGLQFLFEYFSETQRNKGNFPGRFSGRQFSNSRSEMNVSTLELGDSALYLCASSIGGGGTEAFFGQGTRLTVV.

As regards this clone: Other DNA sequences of this sample code for an identical CDR3. DNA for the CDR3: TGTGCCAGCAGTTTTGGGGGGGCGGTGGCTGAAGCTTTCTTT. It codes for CASSFGGAVAEAFF. The V and J genes are TRBV28 and TRBJ1-1; D is perhaps TRBD1 (6 bases). The germline CDR1 and CDR2 sequences are MDHEN and SYDVKM. The V end was cut by 3 bases, the J end by 6 bases, with 14 bases between. The CDR3 consists of 14 residues.

V and J are TRBV25-1 and TRBJ1-6; 7 bases agree with TRBD1. The CDR3 extends over 14 amino acids. The germline V gene encodes CDR1 MGHDK and CDR2 SYGVNS. V lost 7 bases and J lost 7; bases outside the gene matches: 7. In DNA form, the CDR3 reads TGTGCCAGCATGAGAGGGGGCTTAAATTCACCCCTCCACTTT. This codes for CASMRGGLNSPLHF.

The genes are TRBV4-1 and TRBJ1-2, with 7 bases identical to TRBD1. J lost 7 bases, V lost 2 bases, and 13 bases had no gene match. Germline V CDR1 and CDR2: MGHRA, YSYEKL. The CDR3 is 16 amino acids. As DNA, the CDR3 is TGCGCCAGCAGCCAATTAACCGGGACAGCCGCCGGTGGCTACACCTTC. It specifies CASSQLTGTAAGGYTF.

The chain is built from TRBV4-1 and TRBJ2-1; D may be TRBD1 (6 bases). The CDR3 length is 15 residues. Trimming removed 4 bases from V and 5 bases from J, with 15 bases in between. Germline assignment: CDR1 MGHRA and CDR2 YSYEKL. The CDR3 DNA reads TGCGCCAGCAGCCGTACAGGACAGTCAAACAATGAGCAGTTCTTC. It is translated as CASSRTGQSNNEQFF.

This clone showed up just once. The chain employs TRBV5-1 and TRBJ2-5; 9 bases align to TRBD2. The CDR3 length is 14 residues. V lost 7 bases and J lost 5; bases outside the gene matches: 9. The germline V gene encodes CDR1 SGHRS and CDR2 YFSETQ. The CDR3, as DNA: TGCGCCAGCTCCGGCGGGGGGGCCGGGGAGACCCAGTACTTC. Translated, it gives CASSGGGAGETQYF.

This chain joins TRBV11-2 and TRBJ1-5; D remains ambiguous. CDR3 length: 13 residues. V lost 5 bases and J 6 bases, leaving 11 bases between the germline ends. Germline loops: CDR1 SGHAT, CDR2 FQNNGV. CDR3: CASSLSGGQPQHF. CDR3 in DNA: TGTGCCAGCAGCCTCAGCGGCGGTCAGCCCCAGCATTTT. Full variable domain (missing parts from reference TRBV11-2 and TRBJ1-5): EAGVAQSPRYKIIEKRQSVAFWCNPISGHATLYWYQQILGQGPKLLIQFQNNGVVDDSQLPKDRFSAERLKGVDSTLKIQPAKLEDSAVYLCASSLSGGQPQHFGDGTRLSIL.

The CDR3 DNA follows: TGCGCCAGCACTTACAGGGACTCCTACGAGCAGTACTTC. It encodes CASTYRDSYEQYF. This sequence joins TRBV10-1 and TRBJ2-7; perhaps TRBD1 as D (6 bases). CDR3 length: 13 residues. V lost 7 bases and J lost 0, with 10 bases in between. Germline CDR1 is WNHNN and CDR2 is SYGVQD (reference sequence).

The rearrangement joins TRBV29-1 to TRBJ2-7, with D possibly being TRBD1 (5 bases). CDR1 is SQVTM and CDR2 is ANQGSEA in the germline V gene. The CDR3 sequence is 14 residues long. V was cut by 4 bases and J by 4 bases, with 17 bases left in between. CDR3 protein: CSVVFLAGRYEQYF. The CDR3 DNA is TGCAGCGTTGTCTTTTTGGCAGGGCGATACGAGCAGTACTTC.

J is TRBJ1-1 and V is TRBV4-2; a weak D match, TRBD1 (6 bases). CDR3 length: 16 amino acids. The V gene lost 0 bases and the J gene lost 11 bases, with 22 bases spanning the gap. Germline values: CDR1 LGHNA, CDR2 YNFKEQ. The CDR3 region is CASSQEGTPGQLVAFF. CDR3 DNA: TGTGCCAGCAGCCAAGAAGGGACACCGGGACAACTGGTGGCTTTCTTT.

The chain couples TRBV18 to TRBJ2-1; 7 bases line up with TRBD2. Germline-derived CDR1 and CDR2 are KGHSH and LQKENI. V lost 3 bases to trimming and J lost 4 bases; unmatched junction nucleotides: 6. The CDR3 totals 15 residues. The CDR3 nucleotides read TGTGCCAGCTCACCGGGACGCGGGGGATACAATGAGCAGTTCTTC. As protein: CASSPGRGGYNEQFF.

The CDR3 DNA reads as TGTGCCAGCTCACCAAACAGGGATGGCTACACCTTC. Translating it yields CASSPNRDGYTF. V is TRBV18 and J is TRBJ1-2; a possible D gene is TRBD1 (6 bases). The CDR3 totals 12 residues. Between the trimmed V and J ends, which lost 2 bases and 6 bases, there was a span of 7 bases. CDR1 is KGHSH, CDR2 LQKENI, per germline.

The chain employs TRBV27 and TRBJ1-5; unclear D gene. V lost 0 bases to trimming and J lost 4 bases, with 4 bases between them. CDR3 length: 13 amino acids. The germline gives CDR1 MNHEY, CDR2 SMNVEV (reference sequence). This CDR3 is CASSLSRNQPQHF. The CDR3 DNA reads as TGTGCCAGCAGTTTATCCCGTAATCAGCCCCAGCATTTT.

V gene TRBV7-2 combines with J gene TRBJ2-6; D gene ambiguous. V shed 5 bases and J shed 0 bases, with 11 bases lying between them. The CDR3 runs 16 residues. CDR1 is SGHTA and CDR2 is FQGNSA in the germline V gene. The chain's CDR3 is CASSLNQVSGANVLTF. The CDR3 region has the DNA TGTGCCAGCAGCCTTAATCAGGTCTCTGGGGCCAACGTCCTGACTTTC.